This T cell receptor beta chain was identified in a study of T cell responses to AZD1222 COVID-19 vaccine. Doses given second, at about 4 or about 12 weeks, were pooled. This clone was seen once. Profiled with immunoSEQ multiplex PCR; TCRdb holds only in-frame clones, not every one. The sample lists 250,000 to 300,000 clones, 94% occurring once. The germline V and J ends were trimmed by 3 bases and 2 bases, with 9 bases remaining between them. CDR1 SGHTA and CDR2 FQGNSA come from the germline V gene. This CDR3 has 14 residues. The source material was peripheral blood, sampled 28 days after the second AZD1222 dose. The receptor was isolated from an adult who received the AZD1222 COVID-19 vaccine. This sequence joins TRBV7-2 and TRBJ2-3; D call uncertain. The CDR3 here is CASSFRAYTDTQYF. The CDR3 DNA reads TGTGCCAGCAGCTTCCGTGCCTACACAGATACGCAGTATTTT.